These 18 T cell receptor beta chains came from one sample sequenced in a study of T cells in Graves' hyperthyroidism and ophthalmopathy. Amplification of TCR beta CDR3 regions was performed using RNA transcripts as template. The HTBI primer set drove a first-round RT-PCR of the TCR CDR3. TCRdb ran MiXCR on the multiplex PCR reads and lists one entry per CDR3 protein. The sample records about 540,000 distinct CDR3 sequences, roughly 46% being singletons. The sequencing input was peripheral blood or thyroid tissue (not recorded which). Every receptor here comes from a young woman with Graves' hyperthyroidism.

This clonotype has ten or more counts. The chain links TRBV12-3 or TRBV12-4 to TRBJ2-7, with D possibly matching TRBD1 (5 bases). Trimming stripped 5 bases from V and 3 bases from J, with 11 bases between. This CDR3 is 13 amino acids long. CDR3 nucleotides: TGTGCCAGCAGTACCCGACAGTTCTACGAGCAGTACTTC. This encodes CASSTRQFYEQYF.

A remark on this clonotype: This could be a read error, since a much larger clone is one nucleotide away. This chain connects TRBV7-2 to TRBJ2-5, with 8 bases fitting TRBD2. The J call may be in error: the DNA end matches TRBJ2-7 better. This CDR3 region has 16 residues. CDR1 and CDR2 (germline): SGHTA, FQGNSA. The CDR3 here is CASSQEQRGLSYEQYF. The CDR3 region has the DNA TGCGCCAGCAGCCAAGAACAGCGGGGGCTCTCCTACGAGCAGTACTTC.

The genes are TRBV29-1 and TRBJ1-5; a possible D gene is TRBD1 (6 bases). CDR1 is SQVTM and CDR2 is ANQGSEA in the germline V gene. The germline V and J ends were trimmed by 7 bases and 14 bases, with 12 bases remaining between them. CDR3 size: 9 residues. CDR3 sequence: CSGGGDEHF. The CDR3 coding sequence is TGCAGCGGCGGGGGCGATGAGCATTTT. Filled out from reference TRBV29-1 and TRBJ1-5, the complete variable domain reads SAVISQKPSRDICQRGTSLTIQCQVDSQVTMMFWYRQQPGQSLTLIATANQGSEATYESGFVIDKFPISRPNLTFSTLTVSNMSPEDSSIYLCSGGGDEHFGDGTRLSIL.

The genes are TRBV7-3 and TRBJ1-4; D not certain. CDR1 and CDR2 from the germline V gene are SGHTA and FQGTGA. CDR3 size: 18 residues. Trimming pared 4 bases from V and 4 bases from J, leaving 22 bases between. The CDR3, as DNA: TGTGCCAGCAGCTCAATCCCTCAGGCGACCGGCCATAATGAAAAACTGTTTTTT. Protein sequence: CASSSIPQATGHNEKLFF.

This clonotype was seen at least ten times. CDR3 DNA sequence: TGTGCCAGCAGTACCAGTGGTTATGGCTACACCTTC. Protein: CASSTSGYGYTF. The chain is built from TRBV27 and TRBJ1-2; D gene unclear. In germline, CDR1 is MNHEY, CDR2 SMNVEV (reference sequence). V gave up 5 bases and J gave up 5 bases, with 9 bases separating them. The length of the CDR3 is 12 residues.

There are many counts of this clonotype. The chain has TRBV4-3 and TRBJ2-5, with D perhaps given as TRBD1 or TRBD2 (6 bases each). V shed 3 bases and J shed 5 bases, with 13 bases lying between them. CDR1 and CDR2 (germline): LGHNA, YSLEER. This CDR3 has 14 amino acids. The CDR3 region is CASSHDRGAETQYF. For the CDR3, the DNA is TGCGCCAGCAGCCACGATAGGGGGGCCGAGACCCAGTACTTC.

This clonotype occurred many times. The J gene is TRBJ1-3, the V gene TRBV28, with a weak D call TRBD1 (5 bases). Germline lookup yields CDR1 MDHEN and CDR2 SYDVKM. Deletions cut 4 bases from V and 4 bases from J, with 20 bases between. The CDR3 is made up of 17 amino acids. CDR3 bases: TGTGCCAGCAGTTCGCCTCGGACGGAGGGGCAGGGAAACACCATATATTTT. It codes for CASSSPRTEGQGNTIYF.

The chain recombines TRBV4-3 with TRBJ2-7; possible D gene TRBD1, 5 bases. The CDR3 consists of 15 residues. Trimming removed 0 bases at V and 5 bases at J, with 14 bases between. Germline lookup yields CDR1 LGHNA and CDR2 YSLEER. The CDR3 spells CASSQERYRFDEQYF. The CDR3 DNA sequence: TGCGCCAGCAGCCAAGAAAGGTACAGGTTCGACGAGCAGTACTTC.

The rearrangement joins TRBV6-5 to TRBJ2-7; 13 bases align to TRBD2. Trimming removed 4 bases from V and 2 bases from J; junction bases left unmatched: 11. The length of the CDR3 is 18 residues. The V gene's germline CDR1 is MNHEY and CDR2 SVGAGI. CDR3 nucleotides: TGTGCCAGCAGTTGGACTAGCGGGAGCACCCTGGTCCCCTACGAGCAGTACTTC. Translated, it gives CASSWTSGSTLVPYEQYF.

This clonotype was seen repeatedly, ten times or more. J is TRBJ1-2 and V is TRBV6-1, with D maybe TRBD1 (5 bases). Germline CDR1 is MNHNS and CDR2 is SASEGT. This CDR3 spans 13 amino acids. The V end lost 2 bases, the J end lost 14 bases, and 18 bases lay between the germline ends. CDR3 sequence: CASSELDRSPGTF. For the CDR3, the DNA is TGTGCCAGCAGTGAACTAGACCGAAGCCCAGGGACCTTC.

This clonotype was found many times. This chain joins TRBV10-3 and TRBJ1-4; D is undetermined. Germline V CDR1 and CDR2: ENHRY, SYGVKD. This CDR3 region has 14 residues. Trimming cost V 5 bases and J 0 bases, with 7 bases left between them. The CDR3 nucleotides are TGTGCCATCAGTCCGGATGCAACTAATGAAAAACTGTTTTTT. The encoded protein is CAISPDATNEKLFF.

V and J are TRBV15 and TRBJ2-6; weak D call: TRBD2 (5 bases). The CDR3 contains 16 residues. Germline CDR1 reads LNHNV; CDR2 reads YYDKDF (reference sequence). V lost 1 base and J 0 bases, leaving 7 bases between the germline ends. CDR3 residues: CATSRAGSSGANVLTF. In DNA form, the CDR3 reads TGTGCCACCAGCAGAGCGGGGAGCTCTGGGGCCAACGTCCTGACTTTC.

As to this clonotype: Mismatch with germline at one junction end may stem from a read error. The chain links TRBV5-1 to TRBJ2-5; 8 positions match TRBD1. The CDR3 totals 17 residues. CDR1 is SGHRS, CDR2 YFSETQ, per germline. The CDR3 sequence is CASSLVRGLGIQETQNF. In DNA form, the CDR3 reads TGCGCCAGCAGCTTGGTCAGGGGGCTGGGAATCCAAGAGACCCAGAACTTC.

The chain employs TRBV20-1 and TRBJ1-5, with D hard to call. The CDR3 runs 13 residues. The V end lost 3 bases, the J end lost 14 bases, and 20 bases lay between the germline ends. Germline CDR1 is DFQATT and CDR2 is SNEGSKA (reference sequence). CDR3 sequence reads: CSARADRAAYEHF. Written as DNA, the CDR3 is TGCAGTGCTAGGGCTGATCGAGCGGCTTACGAGCATTTT.

DNA for the CDR3: TGCGCCAGCAGCTACCGGACAGGGTACACTGGGGCCAACGTCCTGACTTTC. It codes for CASSYRTGYTGANVLTF. The rearrangement joins TRBV5-1 to TRBJ2-6, with 8 positions matching TRBD1. The germline V gene has CDR1 SGHRS and CDR2 YFSETQ. V was pared by 3 bases and J by 2 bases, with 7 bases of the junction left unmatched. CDR3 length: 17 amino acids.

This clonotype was detected ten times or more. This sequence joins TRBV2 and TRBJ2-7; D assignment may be TRBD1 or TRBD2 (5 bases each). CDR1 is SNHLY, CDR2 FYNNEI, per germline. The ends were cut back, 6 bases at V and 10 bases at J, with 10 bases in the middle. The CDR3 is made up of 10 amino acids. The CDR3: CASSGADQYF. The CDR3 nucleotides read TGTGCCAGCAGCGGGGCGGATCAGTACTTC. Looking up the rest from reference TRBV2 and TRBJ2-7 gives the full variable domain: EPEVTQTPSHQVTQMGQEVILRCVPISNHLYFYWYRQILGQKVEFLVSFYNNEISEKSEIFDDQFSVERPDGSNFTLKIRSTKLEDSAMYFCASSGADQYFGPGTRLTVT.

This clonotype occurred many times. V and J are TRBV4-1 and TRBJ1-1, with D hard to call. Germline CDR1 MGHRA, CDR2 YSYEKL. V lost 1 base and J 0 bases, leaving 9 bases between the germline ends. There are 15 residues in the CDR3. This chain's CDR3 is CASSQGRLLNTEAFF. CDR3 nucleotide sequence: TGCGCCAGCAGCCAAGGACGTCTTCTGAACACTGAAGCTTTCTTT.

This clonotype appeared once. This sequence joins TRBV27 and TRBJ1-5; no definite D call. The V end was cut by 4 bases, the J end by 4 bases, with 8 bases between. The CDR3 is made up of 13 amino acids. The germline V gene has CDR1 MNHEY and CDR2 SMNVEV (reference sequence). DNA of the CDR3: TGTGCCAGCAGTTCTTGCAGGAATCAGCCCCAGCATTTT. It yields the protein CASSSCRNQPQHF.